The 2 T cell receptor beta chains below all came from one sample that was sequenced in a study of T cell repertoires in cytomegalovirus infection. TCRdb itself ran the reads through MiXCR, one entry per CDR3 protein. The repertoire has about 890,000 distinct CDR3 sequences, approximately 31% of them found once; the top ten carry roughly an eighth. No cognate antigen is known for these TCRs. The sample was cultured CD8+ T cells from PBMCs, taken from culture after CMV antigen stimulation. These receptors all stem from a human donor in good health (CMV status not recorded). Some clones in this sample may be carry-over from other donors' samples.

As regards this clonotype: At one end, the junction sequence differs from germline, possibly due to a read error. The chain carries TRBV11-2 and TRBJ2-2; D may be TRBD2 (5 bases). This CDR3 is built from 13 residues. The germline gives CDR1 SGHAT, CDR2 FQNNGV. CDR3 residues: CASSLGGNGELSF. The CDR3 coding sequence is TGTGCCAGCAGCTTAGGAGGGAACGGGGAGCTGTCTTTT.

The chain combines TRBV11-2 with TRBJ2-7, with D perhaps matching TRBD2 (6 bases). Looked up from germline, CDR1 is SGHAT and CDR2 is FQNNGV. The length of the CDR3 is 16 residues. V was clipped by 0 bases and J by 2 bases, with 14 bases between them. CDR3 residues: CASSLDPPPGAYEQYV. The DNA for the CDR3 is TGTGCCAGCAGCTTAGACCCCCCTCCGGGGGCCTACGAGCAGTACGTC.